The rows below give T cell receptor beta chains drawn from one sample of a study of vaccination effects on CD4 cells after COVID-19. Profiled with immunoSEQ multiplex PCR; TCRdb holds only in-frame clones, not every one. Found here are under 80,000 clones, 60% to 75% of them singletons; the top ten hold around 5%. Antigens of these TCRs are unknown. Source: CD4+ T cells from PBMCs cultured with HIV peptides, taken before COVID-19 vaccination. These receptors were collected from a human donor who had a prior SARS-CoV-2 infection. The CDR3 runs from the conserved cysteine through the conserved F or W. Rows may omit the clone size; those that give it use once, few, many or a size class.

CDR3aa: CASSQGTTYGYTF
abundance: -
v_gene: TRBV4-3
len: 13

CDR3aa: CSVGRDPNLGELFF
abundance: -
v_gene: TRBV29-1
len: 14

CDR3aa: CATSRDNGEETQYF
abundance: -
v_gene: TRBV15
len: 14

CDR3aa: CSARDKDGYTF
abundance: few
v_gene: TRBV20-1
len: 11

CDR3aa: CASSEVLAGGIIYEQYF
abundance: -
v_gene: TRBV6-1
len: 17

CDR3aa: CASSLVGPGQYGYTF
abundance: once
v_gene: TRBV5-1
len: 15

CDR3aa: CASSKGHLSFSGANVLTF
abundance: -
v_gene: TRBV5-6
len: 18

CDR3aa: CASSRNRGRNQPQHF
abundance: -
v_gene: TRBV7-8
len: 15

CDR3aa: CASSVTGPPFSFYSNQPQHF
abundance: -
v_gene: TRBV10-1
len: 20

CDR3aa: CASSGGGRTTGELFF
abundance: once
v_gene: TRBV7-6
len: 15

CDR3aa: CASSLGGGMNTEAFF
abundance: -
v_gene: TRBV7-9
len: 15

CDR3aa: CASRHSGGALWDETQYF
abundance: -
v_gene: TRBV3-1/TRBV3-2
len: 17

CDR3aa: CASSLARIAGVETQYF
abundance: -
v_gene: TRBV7-9
len: 16

CDR3aa: CASSQVLGRTYNEQFF
abundance: few
v_gene: TRBV3-1/TRBV3-2
len: 16

CDR3aa: CASSPLAGGQGGELFF
abundance: -
v_gene: TRBV9
len: 16

CDR3aa: CASSQRESYTDTQYF
abundance: -
v_gene: TRBV9
len: 15

CDR3aa: CATSRAGLAGYNEQFF
abundance: -
v_gene: TRBV15
len: 16

CDR3aa: CASSLGSMGGSPLHF
abundance: few
v_gene: TRBV7-2
len: 15

CDR3aa: CASSLWDGGQGYTF
abundance: -
v_gene: TRBV5-1
len: 14

CDR3aa: CASSRRDRGYEQYF
abundance: few
v_gene: TRBV9
len: 14

CDR3aa: CASSYGDGYEQYF
abundance: few
v_gene: TRBV6-2/TRBV6-3
len: 13

CDR3aa: CASSLGGTGELFF
abundance: -
v_gene: TRBV5-1
len: 13

CDR3aa: CASSLATVNTEAFF
abundance: -
v_gene: TRBV7-2
len: 14

CDR3aa: CASSLVGVEISPEAFF
abundance: -
v_gene: TRBV5-6
len: 16

CDR3aa: CAWSVNSQSPLHF
abundance: few
v_gene: TRBV30
len: 13

CDR3aa: CASSLEGGPDTQYF
abundance: -
v_gene: TRBV5-1
len: 14

CDR3aa: CAISHRDADTQYF
abundance: -
v_gene: TRBV10-3
len: 13

CDR3aa: CASSERWDTSSGANVLTF
abundance: -
v_gene: TRBV6-1
len: 18

CDR3aa: CASSYSGQGTQPQHF
abundance: -
v_gene: TRBV6-6
len: 15

CDR3aa: CASSGRVGTEAFF
abundance: few
v_gene: TRBV6-6
len: 13

CDR3aa: CASSFGSRGSQYF
abundance: few
v_gene: TRBV7-9
len: 13

CDR3aa: CASSFRQGALRNTEAFF
abundance: -
v_gene: TRBV5-6
len: 17

CDR3aa: CASNGGYGYTF
abundance: -
v_gene: TRBV2
len: 11

CDR3aa: CASSIQPRVDTEAFF
abundance: few
v_gene: TRBV5-6
len: 15

CDR3aa: CASSLTAGTYEQYF
abundance: -
v_gene: TRBV7-8
len: 14

CDR3aa: CASRPTGGDYGYTF
abundance: -
v_gene: TRBV2
len: 14

CDR3aa: CASRRAGNTEAFF
abundance: -
v_gene: TRBV5-4
len: 13

CDR3aa: CASSEAETQYF
abundance: -
v_gene: TRBV2
len: 11

CDR3aa: CASSLGQGDSYNEQFF
abundance: few
v_gene: TRBV7-2
len: 16

CDR3aa: CASSRDGGDGYTF
abundance: -
v_gene: TRBV7-9
len: 13

CDR3aa: CAWRRKGTGYEQYF
abundance: -
v_gene: TRBV30
len: 14

CDR3aa: CASSYGLAGHNEQFF
abundance: -
v_gene: TRBV6-5
len: 15

CDR3aa: CATSRDQWGVDTDTQYF
abundance: -
v_gene: TRBV15
len: 17

CDR3aa: CASSPSARFNEKLFF
abundance: -
v_gene: TRBV7-2
len: 15

CDR3aa: CASRDLYTDTQYF
abundance: -
v_gene: TRBV6-5
len: 13

CDR3aa: CAITAGAFISTDTQYF
abundance: -
v_gene: TRBV5-4
len: 16

CDR3aa: CASSKLTGRDGYTF
abundance: -
v_gene: TRBV5-4
len: 14

CDR3aa: CASSPDGWNYGYTF
abundance: many
v_gene: TRBV3-1/TRBV3-2
len: 14

CDR3aa: CASSLPPNTGELFF
abundance: few
v_gene: TRBV9
len: 14

CDR3aa: CASKFQGSRYGYTF
abundance: once
v_gene: TRBV2
len: 14

CDR3aa: CASTEGFVSGELFF
abundance: -
v_gene: TRBV9
len: 14

CDR3aa: CASSITFRQETQYF
abundance: -
v_gene: TRBV19
len: 14

CDR3aa: CASRPHGGGRRRYEQYF
abundance: -
v_gene: TRBV27
len: 17

CDR3aa: CATSRDVTGSAGGYTF
abundance: -
v_gene: TRBV15
len: 16

CDR3aa: CASSVLTGAHEKLFF
abundance: -
v_gene: TRBV5-4
len: 15